This TCR beta chain derives from a study of cytotoxic CD8 clonotypes in ibrutinib-treated CLL. Assay used: immunoSEQ multiplex PCR; TCRdb lists only in-frame clones, some missing. This table has 250,000 to 350,000 clones, around 69% appearing once. Sequencing used PBMCs, obtained at disease progression, from a patient treated with ibrutinib. This receptor was taken from a human donor with chronic lymphocytic leukemia.

The CDR3 coding sequence is TGCGCCAGCAGCCAAGAACAAGGGGACGAGCAGTACTTC. This gives the protein CASSQEQGDEQYF. The rearrangement uses TRBV4-3 and TRBJ2-7; perhaps TRBD1 as D (5 bases). Trimming stripped 0 bases from V and 5 bases from J, with 8 bases between. Germline V gene data show CDR1 as LGHNA and CDR2 as YSLEER. This CDR3 spans 13 amino acids.